The 5 T cell receptor beta chains in this list originate from one sample, sequenced in a study of OX40 agonist ivuxolimab in advanced cancers. The protocol was immunoSEQ multiplex PCR, while the TCRdb copy is restricted to in-frame clones and leaves out a portion. The sample lists roughly 63,000 clones, roughly nine tenths seen once, with 2% to 2.5% in the top ten. The input for sequencing was CD4+ or CD8+ T cells sorted from blood, taken in a trial of the OX40 agonist ivuxolimab. The receptors were sampled from an adult with an advanced solid tumor such as melanoma, head and neck, liver or kidney cancer.

This sequence joins TRBV4-2 and TRBJ2-5; weak D call: TRBD1 (5 bases). Germline CDR1 and CDR2: LGHNA and YNFKEQ. The CDR3 loop spans 15 amino acids. V gave up 1 base and J gave up 6 bases, with 15 bases separating them. Here the CDR3 reads CASSQAQGMGQTQYF. The CDR3 DNA reads TGTGCCAGCAGCCAAGCTCAGGGCATGGGGCAGACCCAGTACTTC.

The chain has TRBV6-1 and TRBJ1-3; D not resolved. This CDR3 spans 15 amino acids. The V end was cut by 5 bases, the J end by 3 bases, with 14 bases between. CDR1 MNHNS and CDR2 SASEGT come from the germline V gene. The CDR3 sequence is CASSFDWEGGNTIYF. For the CDR3, the DNA is TGTGCCAGCAGTTTCGACTGGGAGGGTGGAAACACCATATATTTT.

This clone was detected a few times. J is TRBJ1-2 and V is TRBV5-1; D is perhaps TRBD1 (5 bases). V gave up 5 bases and J gave up 3 bases, with 29 bases separating them. CDR3 length: 19 amino acids. Germline CDR1 is SGHRS and CDR2 is YFSETQ. In DNA, the CDR3 is TGCGCCAGCAGGTCTGCCCTCCGGGCTTCCCACTGGGGGGACTATGGCTACACCTTC. Protein sequence: CASRSALRASHWGDYGYTF.

V gene TRBV11-3 combines with J gene TRBJ2-5; D is ambiguous. V was shortened by 1 base and J by 0 bases, with 3 bases between the two germline ends. This CDR3 contains 13 residues. Germline loops: CDR1 SGHNT, CDR2 YENEEA. The CDR3 region has the DNA TGTGCCAGCAGCTTAGGGGACCAAGAGACCCAGTACTTC. This translates into CASSLGDQETQYF.

The chain carries TRBV6-1 and TRBJ2-7; the D gene is possibly TRBD2 (5 bases). Germline V gives CDR1 MNHNS, CDR2 SASEGT. The CDR3 is 14 amino acids. Trimming shortened V by 0 bases and J by 6 bases, and 12 bases separated the two germline ends. The CDR3 protein is CASSEAGRTFEQYF. Written as DNA, the CDR3 is TGTGCCAGCAGTGAAGCGGGTAGGACTTTCGAGCAGTACTTC.